This TCR beta chain was retrieved from a study of shared clonotypes between healthy human individuals. Findings and limits, study-wide: A generally larger estimated richness was seen in naive subsets than in memory subsets.

A remark on this clone: Its antigen is unknown.

This CDR3 region has 12 residues. Germline V gene sequence: CDR1 LGHNA, CDR2 YNFKEQ. The junction had 4 bases not matched to a gene; V was cut back by 10 bases and J by 3 bases. Per the authors' pipeline: Filtering was not the same, since immunoSEQ gave junction-only sequences without quality scores. The repertoire was sequenced with immunoSEQ multiplex PCR; TCRdb's copy has only in-frame clones and lacks some. V and J calls and clone size come straight from that table; D and trimming were deduced from the DNA. In the table there are fewer than 150,000 clones, 55% to 80% of which are singletons. The source is a woman aged 30 to 39 in good health. The specimen was memory CD8+ T cells sorted from blood. Specified subset: CD45RO+ cells pooled with CCR7-negative TemRA cells. This chain joins TRBV4-2 and TRBJ1-2; 8 bases are shared with TRBD1. In DNA, the CDR3 is TGTGCCACAGGGGGCGCTGACTATGGCTACACCTTC. Translation gives CATGGADYGYTF.